This TCR beta chain was identified in a study of Graves' ophthalmopathy and Graves' hyperthyroidism. This CDR3 spans 15 amino acids. Germline CDR1 and CDR2: MGHRA and YSYEKL. Patients were excluded if they had other autoimmune diseases or uncontrolled infections, and likewise if pregnancy or lactation applied. It was from about 10 ml of fresh peripheral blood that the PBMCs came. The sample holds a few counts of this clonotype. At one end the junction does not follow the germline gene, possibly because of a read error. Transcripts of RNA were the source for amplifying TCR beta CDR3 regions. An initial RT-PCR round employing HTBI primers preceded a second-round multiplex PCR. Via MiXCR, TCRdb re-called the multiplex PCR reads, giving one row per CDR3 protein. This table has about 740,000 distinct CDR3 sequences, around 40% appearing once.

The clonotype was recovered from an adult man with Graves' ophthalmopathy. This chain uses TRBV4-1 with TRBJ1-1, with D possibly being TRBD1 (5 bases). Sequencing was performed on peripheral blood. CDR3 in amino acids: CASSLTVRGNTEAFF. The CDR3 DNA reads as TGTGCCAGCAGTTTAACGGTTAGGGGAAACACTGAAGCTTTCTTT.